Presented here are 26 T cell receptor beta chains from one specimen sequenced in a study of blood T cell repertoires in COVID-19. Profiling relied on immunoSEQ multiplex PCR, and the TCRdb table lists in-frame clones only, not all of them. In the table there are hundreds of thousands of clones, roughly 79% of which are singletons. The sample was peripheral blood. The receptor source for this set is a woman aged 80 or over with COVID-19, enrolled during active disease.

Only a few counts were recorded for this clone. The V and J genes are TRBV6-2 or TRBV6-3 and TRBJ2-7; 7 positions agree with TRBD2. Germline V gene data show CDR1 as MNHEY and CDR2 as SVGEGT. V shed 2 bases and J 0 bases; nucleotides not matched to a gene: 4. The CDR3 spans 15 residues. CDR3 amino acids: CASSYGGGLSYEQYF. The CDR3 nucleotides are TGTGCCAGCAGTTACGGGGGGGGACTCTCCTACGAGCAGTACTTC.

The chain joins TRBV27 to TRBJ1-6; the match to TRBD1 covers 8 bases. CDR3 length: 15 residues. CDR1 is MNHEY and CDR2 is SMNVEV in the germline V gene (reference sequence). The ends lost 6 bases at V and 6 bases at J; junction bases unmatched: 7. CDR3 sequence reads: CASSRWDRSNSPLHF. The CDR3 nucleotides are TGTGCCAGCAGCCGCTGGGACAGGAGTAATTCACCCCTCCACTTT.

This clone was detected a few times. The chain couples TRBV7-9 to TRBJ1-1; maybe TRBD1 (6 bases). Trimming shortened V by 5 bases and J by 2 bases, and 18 bases separated the two germline ends. Germline CDR1 is SEHNR and CDR2 is FQNEAQ (reference sequence). The CDR3 totals 16 residues. For the CDR3, the DNA is TGTGCCAGCAGCCCCCGAGGTGGGGGCGGAAACACTGAAGCTTTCTTT. Encoded protein: CASSPRGGGGNTEAFF.

The chain employs TRBV27 and TRBJ1-5; TRBD1 agrees at 8 bases. The CDR3 loop spans 14 amino acids. Germline CDR1 and CDR2: MNHEY and SMNVEV (reference sequence). J gave up 6 bases and V 2 bases, and 3 bases lay outside the gene matches. This CDR3 is CASSLQGAIQPQHF. The DNA for the CDR3 is TGTGCCAGCAGTTTACAGGGGGCAATTCAGCCCCAGCATTTT.

The rearrangement links TRBV3-1 (or the pseudogene TRBV3-2) to TRBJ2-3; D is perhaps TRBD2 (7 bases). V was clipped by 6 bases and J by 5 bases, with 18 bases between them. The CDR3 consists of 15 residues. Germline loops: CDR1 LGHDT, CDR2 YNNKEL (reference sequence). CDR3 in amino acids: CASRGGGGPEDTQYF. CDR3 coding DNA: TGTGCCAGCAGGGGGGGCGGGGGCCCTGAAGATACGCAGTATTTT.

The chain combines TRBV28 with TRBJ1-2, with 12 bases matching TRBD1. The CDR3 runs to 16 residues. Germline V gene sequence: CDR1 MDHEN, CDR2 SYDVKM. With 6 bases clipped from V and 3 bases from J, the junction kept 8 bases outside the gene matches. CDR3 DNA: TGTGCCAGCAGGAATACCGGGACAGGGGGCCACTATGGCTACACCTTC. Translation: CASRNTGTGGHYGYTF.

The CDR3 DNA reads TGTGCCAGTAGATTGTCTAGGGACTTCGGGGACGAGCAGTACTTC. Translated: CASRLSRDFGDEQYF. The chain uses TRBV19 and TRBJ2-7, with a weak D call TRBD2 (6 bases). Per the germline V gene, CDR1 is LNHDA and CDR2 is SQIVND (reference sequence). CDR3 length: 15 amino acids. The V end lost 6 bases, the J end lost 5 bases, and 20 bases lay between the germline ends.

The J gene is TRBJ2-1, the V gene TRBV10-3; D may be TRBD2 (6 bases). V was cut by 1 base and J by 7 bases, with 17 bases left in between. Germline-derived CDR1 and CDR2 are ENHRY and SYGVKD. The CDR3 is made up of 16 amino acids. The CDR3 loop is CAISELRLGGGNEQFF. Here the CDR3 DNA reads TGTGCCATCAGTGAGTTGAGACTAGGTGGGGGGAATGAGCAGTTCTTC.

The chain employs TRBV7-2 and TRBJ2-5, with D unclear. With 5 bases removed from V and 3 bases from J, the gap between germline ends came to 13 bases. The germline gives CDR1 SGHTA, CDR2 FQGNSA. This CDR3 has 14 amino acids. CDR3 nucleotide sequence: TGTGCCAGCAGCCCGTACGGAGCTAAAGAGACCCAGTACTTC. Amino acids: CASSPYGAKETQYF.

V gene TRBV5-6 combines with J gene TRBJ1-5; 9 bases align to TRBD1. V shed 3 bases, J shed 2 bases, and the junction held 6 bases outside the gene matches. The CDR3 spans 16 residues. Germline V lookup: CDR1 SGHDT, CDR2 YYEEEE. The chain's CDR3 is CASSWGTGRGNQPQHF. CDR3 sequence (DNA): TGTGCCAGCAGCTGGGGGACAGGGAGGGGCAATCAGCCCCAGCATTTT. The full variable domain, with the rest looked up from reference TRBV5-6 and TRBJ1-5, is DAGVTQSPTHLIKTRGQQVTLRCSPKSGHDTVSWYQQALGQGPQFIFQYYEEEERQRGNFPDRFSGHQFPNYSSELNVNALLLGDSALYLCASSWGTGRGNQPQHFGDGTRLSIL.

The V call is TRBV6-2 or TRBV6-3, the J call TRBJ2-7; either TRBD1 or TRBD2 may supply D (6 bases each). Germline V gene data show CDR1 as MNHEY and CDR2 as SVGEGT. There are 12 residues in the CDR3. The V gene lost 7 bases and the J gene lost 6 bases, with 13 bases spanning the gap. CDR3 region: CASNPGAGEQYF. The CDR3 region has the DNA TGTGCCAGCAACCCGGGGGCAGGCGAGCAGTACTTC.

The chain carries TRBV9 and TRBJ1-2; 7 nucleotides line up with TRBD1. V lost 6 bases, J lost 7 bases, and 12 bases stayed unmatched. CDR3 length equals 14 residues. Germline loops: CDR1 SGDLS, CDR2 YYNGEE. This CDR3 reads CASNRGQSFSGYTF. The CDR3 nucleotides read TGTGCCAGCAACCGGGGACAGTCTTTCTCTGGCTACACCTTC.

This clone was recorded only once. This sequence joins TRBV6-6 and TRBJ2-5; D perhaps matches TRBD2 (6 bases). The V end lost 6 bases, the J end lost 5 bases, and 16 bases lay between the germline ends. The CDR3 has 14 residues. CDR1 MNHNY and CDR2 SVGAGI come from the germline V gene (reference sequence). CDR3 in amino acids: CASRYGGGRETQYF. For the CDR3, the DNA is TGTGCCAGCAGATACGGTGGGGGGAGGGAGACCCAGTACTTC.

Notes on this clone: This sample also contains other DNA sequences that code for the same CDR3. The chain is built from TRBV12-3 or TRBV12-4 and TRBJ1-1; D call uncertain. V was pared by 3 bases and J by 6 bases, with 11 bases between. CDR3 size: 13 residues. DNA for the CDR3: TGTGCCAGCAGTTTTGGAGGTAGTGCTGAAGCTTTCTTT. Translating it yields CASSFGGSAEAFF.

CDR3 loop: CASSLAPNQGSEQFF. In nucleotides, the CDR3 is TGCGCCAGCAGCTTGGCCCCTAATCAGGGAAGTGAGCAGTTCTTC. V is TRBV5-1 and J is TRBJ2-1; D perhaps matches TRBD1 (5 bases). Germline V lookup: CDR1 SGHRS, CDR2 YFSETQ. The CDR3 length is 15 residues. The germline V and J ends were trimmed by 0 bases and 9 bases, with 16 bases remaining between them. Full variable domain (rest looked up from reference TRBV5-1 and TRBJ2-1): KAGVTQTPRYLIKTRGQQVTLSCSPISGHRSVSWYQQTPGQGLQFLFEYFSETQRNKGNFPGRFSGRQFSNSRSEMNVSTLELGDSALYLCASSLAPNQGSEQFFGPGTRLTVL.

The gene calls are TRBV7-2 and TRBJ2-7; a possible D gene is TRBD1 (5 bases). Germline V gives CDR1 SGHTA, CDR2 FQGNSA. The V gene lost 4 bases and the J gene lost 0 bases, with 7 bases spanning the gap. This CDR3 comprises 13 residues. CDR3: CASSSDTSYEQYF. In DNA, the CDR3 is TGTGCCAGCAGCTCGGACACCTCCTACGAGCAGTACTTC.

This chain connects TRBV7-2 to TRBJ2-7; 9 positions match TRBD1. Looked up from germline, CDR1 is SGHTA and CDR2 is FQGNSA. This CDR3 region has 13 residues. V shed 5 bases, J shed 6 bases, and the junction held 5 bases outside the gene matches. For the CDR3, the DNA is TGTGCCAGCAGCCCAAGACAGGGGGTCGAGCAGTACTTC. Its translation: CASSPRQGVEQYF. Supplemented by reference TRBV7-2 and TRBJ2-7, the full variable domain reads GAGVSQSPSNKVTEKGKDVELRCDPISGHTALYWYRQSLGQGLEFLIYFQGNSAPDKSGLPSDRFSAERTGGSVSTLTIQRTQQEDSAVYLCASSPRQGVEQYFGPGTRLTVT.

J is TRBJ1-1 and V is TRBV18; D is ambiguous. This CDR3 has 15 residues. Trimming removed 6 bases from V and 2 bases from J, with 16 bases in between. CDR1 and CDR2 (germline): KGHSH, LQKENI. CDR3 nucleotide sequence: TGTGCCAGCTCTCCCGTAGAGGTCCTAAACACTGAAGCTTTCTTT. Residues: CASSPVEVLNTEAFF.

The genes are TRBV7-3 and TRBJ2-5; 9 bases map to TRBD2. V shed 5 bases and J 4 bases; nucleotides not matched to a gene: 5. CDR1 is SGHTA and CDR2 is FQGTGA in the germline V gene. The CDR3 runs 14 residues. The CDR3 DNA reads TGTGCCAGCAGCCCGCTAGCGGGGACAGAGACCCAGTACTTC. Its translation: CASSPLAGTETQYF.

The chain employs TRBV6-5 and TRBJ2-3; the match to TRBD2 covers 7 bases. The CDR3 sequence is 12 residues long. CDR1 MNHEY and CDR2 SVGAGI come from the germline V gene. The junction had 2 bases not matched to a gene; V was cut back by 8 bases and J by 3 bases. The CDR3 is CASWGGTDTQYF. CDR3 in DNA: TGTGCCAGCTGGGGGGGTACAGATACGCAGTATTTT.

Of note for this clone: This sample includes further DNA sequences coding for the same CDR3. The CDR3 nucleotides are TGTGCCAGCAGGGAACAGGGTAACACCGGGGAGCTGTTTTTT. Its protein product is CASREQGNTGELFF. The chain carries TRBV2 and TRBJ2-2; D possibly corresponds to TRBD1 (6 bases). Trimming pared 6 bases from V and 2 bases from J, leaving 10 bases between. The CDR3 covers 14 residues. Per the germline V gene, CDR1 is SNHLY and CDR2 is FYNNEI.

This chain joins TRBV5-1 and TRBJ1-3, with D perhaps matching TRBD1 (6 bases). Per germline, CDR1 SGHRS and CDR2 YFSETQ. The CDR3 is 14 amino acids. V lost 3 bases and J 2 bases, leaving 9 bases between the germline ends. CDR3 nucleotides: TGCGCCAGCAGCTCACAGGGCGCTGGAAACACCATATATTTT. As protein: CASSSQGAGNTIYF.

This clone was picked up one time. CDR3 sequence: CASSPLDSDRGVHGYTF. The DNA of the CDR3 is TGTGCCAGCTCACCACTCGATTCTGACAGGGGGGTACATGGCTACACCTTC. The chain is built from TRBV18 and TRBJ1-2, with 9 positions matching TRBD1. CDR1 is KGHSH and CDR2 is LQKENI in the germline V gene. This CDR3 comprises 17 residues. The V and J ends lost 1 base and 6 bases, in that order; junction bases with no gene match: 12.

This clone has a handful of counts. The gene calls are TRBV6-5 and TRBJ1-6; TRBD1 aligns across 7 bases. From germline, CDR1 is MNHEY and CDR2 SVGAGI. The CDR3 spans 14 residues. The ends lost 6 bases at V and 7 bases at J; junction bases unmatched: 6. The CDR3 region is CASSPGTANSPLHF. The CDR3 DNA sequence: TGTGCCAGCAGCCCCGGGACAGCAAATTCACCCCTCCACTTT.

The chain uses TRBV5-1 and TRBJ2-3; 8 positions agree with TRBD1. Germline V lookup: CDR1 SGHRS, CDR2 YFSETQ. The CDR3 totals 14 residues. V lost 3 bases, J lost 3 bases, and 3 bases stayed unmatched. CDR3 loop: CASSSGDRTDTQYF. The CDR3 bases are TGCGCCAGCAGCTCTGGGGACAGGACAGATACGCAGTATTTT.

In this sample, this clone turned up once. V gene TRBV12-3 or TRBV12-4 combines with J gene TRBJ2-5; D is possibly TRBD1 (6 bases). CDR3 size: 13 residues. V shed 5 bases and J shed 4 bases, with 11 bases lying between them. In nucleotides, the CDR3 is TGTGCCAGCAGTCAGGACAGCCCAGAGACCCAGTACTTC. Translating it yields CASSQDSPETQYF.